This TCR beta chain was obtained from a study of blood T cell repertoires in COVID-19. The wider study: Acute-phase and convalescent COVID-19 samples originated in the United States, Italy and Spain. PBMCs, B-cell-depleted T cells, or T cells provided the cDNA or gDNA that made up the material.

In the original analysis: Amplification of reference gene primers provided the estimated nucleated cell counts. Produced via immunoSEQ multiplex PCR; TCRdb's table is partial and in-frame only. From that table come the V and J calls and clone size; the DNA was used to work out D and trimming. In the table there are around 250,000 clones, more than 75% of which are singletons. There are 16 residues in the CDR3. Trimming shortened V by 4 bases and J by 7 bases, and 17 bases separated the two germline ends. CDR1 and CDR2 (germline): MGHRA, YSYEKL. The sample consisted of peripheral blood. The chain employs TRBV4-1 and TRBJ1-6; D uncertain. This clonotype was obtained from a woman between 55 and 75 years old who had recovered from COVID-19. The CDR3 loop reads CASSPKVRQANSPLHF. The CDR3 nucleotides are TGCGCCAGCAGCCCCAAGGTCCGGCAGGCAAATTCACCCCTCCACTTT.